Following are 6 T cell receptor beta chains from one sample sequenced in a study of T cell responses to AZD1222 COVID-19 vaccine. Sequencing used immunoSEQ multiplex PCR; TCRdb keeps in-frame clones, though not all of them. The sample has fewer than 200,000 clones; just over 85% are singletons. The source material was peripheral blood, sampled 28 days after the second AZD1222 dose. The source of these receptors is an adult who received the AZD1222 COVID-19 vaccine.

This chain links TRBV3-1 (or the pseudogene TRBV3-2) with TRBJ2-3; D is possibly TRBD2 (6 bases). Germline V gives CDR1 LGHDT, CDR2 YNNKEL (reference sequence). Trimming stripped 2 bases from V and 2 bases from J, with 14 bases between. This CDR3 spans 16 amino acids. The CDR3 loop reads CASSQSARLDTDTQYF. Here the CDR3 DNA reads TGTGCCAGCAGCCAATCCGCCCGACTAGACACAGATACGCAGTATTTT.

The chain joins TRBV28 to TRBJ1-6; D gene uncertain. Per the germline V gene, CDR1 is MDHEN and CDR2 is SYDVKM. With 2 bases removed from V and 7 bases from J, the gap between germline ends came to 6 bases. The CDR3 extends over 13 amino acids. The CDR3 protein is CASSLGTNSPLHF. Written as DNA, the CDR3 is TGTGCCAGCAGTTTAGGAACAAATTCACCCCTCCACTTT.

V gene TRBV7-9 combines with J gene TRBJ2-1, with 7 nucleotides matching TRBD1. CDR3 length: 15 residues. Per germline, CDR1 SEHNR and CDR2 FQNEAQ (reference sequence). J gave up 4 bases and V 5 bases, and 8 bases lay outside the gene matches. CDR3 sequence (DNA): TGTGCCAGCAGCCAACAGGGGCTGGCGTACAATGAGCAGTTCTTC. It yields the protein CASSQQGLAYNEQFF. Full variable domain (outside the CDR3, taken from reference TRBV7-9 and TRBJ2-1): DTGVSQNPRHKITKRGQNVTFRCDPISEHNRLYWYRQTLGQGPEFLTYFQNEAQLEKSRLLSDRFSAERPKGSFSTLEIQRTEQGDSAMYLCASSQQGLAYNEQFFGPGTRLTVL.

CDR3 nucleotides: TGTGCCAGCAGTGAAGATGGTAGCAAGTATCAGCCCCAGCATTTT. The encoded protein is CASSEDGSKYQPQHF. The V call is TRBV6-1, the J call TRBJ1-5; D is unresolved. The CDR3 spans 15 residues. Trimming shortened V by 1 base and J by 5 bases, and 12 bases separated the two germline ends. Germline loops: CDR1 MNHNS, CDR2 SASEGT.

The chain employs TRBV7-6 and TRBJ2-2, with D perhaps assigned TRBD1 or TRBD2 (5 bases each). The CDR3 contains 14 residues. The V gene lost 0 bases and the J gene lost 3 bases, with 5 bases spanning the gap. CDR1 and CDR2 (germline): SGHVS, FNYEAQ. The CDR3 coding sequence is TGTGCCAGCAGCTTAGCGGGGGACACCGGGGAGCTGTTTTTT. Amino acids: CASSLAGDTGELFF. Looking up the rest from reference TRBV7-6 and TRBJ2-2 gives the full variable domain: GAGVSQSPRYKVTKRGQDVALRCDPISGHVSLYWYRQALGQGPEFLTYFNYEAQQDKSGLPNDRFSAERPEGSISTLTIQRTEQRDSAMYRCASSLAGDTGELFFGEGSRLTVL.

This chain connects TRBV19 to TRBJ1-1, with 7 nucleotides matching TRBD1. The CDR3 spans 12 residues. In germline, CDR1 is LNHDA, CDR2 SQIVND (reference sequence). J gave up 6 bases and V 7 bases, and 5 bases lay outside the gene matches. As DNA, the CDR3 is TGTGCCAGTACTAATACAGGGGCTGAAGCTTTCTTT. Protein product: CASTNTGAEAFF.